The present entry profiles one T cell receptor beta chain with its context. The antigen remains unidentified. The data stem from a study of shared clonotypes between healthy human individuals. Study background: CD4 naive and memory got three plates each, CD8 naive two, CD8 memory one. Regarding the study as a whole: Deeper or shallower sequencing was expected to change how clonotypes are shared among donors.

The CDR3 is made up of 17 amino acids. The V end was cut by 5 bases, the J end by 3 bases, with 20 bases between. The germline V gene encodes CDR1 SEHNR and CDR2 FQNEAQ (reference sequence). The data were produced by immunoSEQ multiplex PCR, yet TCRdb's version contains in-frame clones alone and is incomplete. The sample gives about 1.5 million clones, 95% to 99% of which show up once; about 0.42% is in the top ten. There were only Caucasian adults among the donors, and all lived in Nashville, Tennessee. The rearrangement joins TRBV7-9 to TRBJ2-1; tentative D call: TRBD1 (6 bases). The clonotype comes from a man aged 25 to 40 in good health. The specimen was naive CD4+ T cells sorted from blood. The subset denotes: CD45RA+ positively selected. Here the CDR3 DNA reads TGTGCCAGCAGCAAAATTACAGGGATGGGAGACTACAATGAGCAGTTCTTC. This sequence encodes CASSKITGMGDYNEQFF.